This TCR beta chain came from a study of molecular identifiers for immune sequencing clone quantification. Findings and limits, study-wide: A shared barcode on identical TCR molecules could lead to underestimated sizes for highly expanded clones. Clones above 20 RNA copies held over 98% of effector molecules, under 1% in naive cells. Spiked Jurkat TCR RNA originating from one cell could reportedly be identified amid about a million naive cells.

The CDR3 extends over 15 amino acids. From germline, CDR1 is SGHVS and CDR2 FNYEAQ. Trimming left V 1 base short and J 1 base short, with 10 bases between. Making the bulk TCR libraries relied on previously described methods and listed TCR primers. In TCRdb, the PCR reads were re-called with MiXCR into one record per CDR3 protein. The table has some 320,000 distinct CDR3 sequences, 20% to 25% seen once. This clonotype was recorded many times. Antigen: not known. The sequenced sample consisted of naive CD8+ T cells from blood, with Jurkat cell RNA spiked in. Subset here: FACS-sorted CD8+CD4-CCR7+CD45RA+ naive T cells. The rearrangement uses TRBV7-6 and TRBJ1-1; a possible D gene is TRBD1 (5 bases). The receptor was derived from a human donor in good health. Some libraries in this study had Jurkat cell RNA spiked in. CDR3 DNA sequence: TGTGCCAGCAGCTTAGAGGCGGGGGAGAACACTGAAGCTTTCTTT. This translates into CASSLEAGENTEAFF.